The rows below give T cell receptor beta chains drawn from one sample of a study of identifying expanded T cells in peripheral blood. Sequencing used immunoSEQ multiplex PCR; TCRdb keeps in-frame clones, though not all of them. The sample holds tens of thousands of clones, around four fifths seen once. Sequences were obtained from blood. The receptors were sampled from a person aged 18-70 years in good health. Each CDR3 is given with its conserved first and last residue. A D gene is named only where the DNA matches it firmly. Rows give clone size only sometimes, using once, few, many, or a class for an expanded clone.

TRBJ2-7 | TRBV7-2 | . | . | CASSLVGTEASEQYF | TGTGCCAGCAGCTTAGTGGGGACGGAGGCTAGCGAGCAGTACTTC
TRBJ2-5 | TRBV7-2 | . | . | CASSSPGGFGETQYF | TGTGCCAGCAGCTCCCCCGGGGGCTTCGGGGAGACCCAGTACTTC
TRBJ2-7 | TRBV10-2 | TRBD1 | . | CASVARDRVGAFYYEQYF | TGCGCCAGCGTAGCCCGGGACAGGGTAGGAGCCTTTTACTACGAGCAGTACTTC
TRBJ1-2 | TRBV2 | TRBD1 | . | CASMSGTGETGYTF | TGTGCCAGCATGTCTGGGACAGGGGAAACTGGCTACACCTTC
TRBJ2-3 | TRBV7-2 | TRBD2 | . | CASSFLAASTDTQYF | TGTGCCAGCAGCTTCCTAGCGGCTAGCACAGATACGCAGTATTTT
TRBJ1-5 | TRBV28 | . | . | CASSEGDQPQHF | TGTGCCAGCAGCGAGGGTGATCAGCCCCAGCATTTT
TRBJ1-2 | TRBV7-8 | . | . | CASSPRPGNYGYTF | TGTGCCAGCAGCCCCCGCCCGGGGAACTATGGCTACACCTTC
TRBJ2-3 | TRBV9 | TRBD2 | . | CASSVVSSGRSPQYF | TGTGCCAGCAGCGTAGTGTCCAGCGGGAGATCTCCGCAGTATTTT
TRBJ2-3 | TRBV19 | TRBD2 | . | CASSNRRHSGSTDTQYF | TGTGCCAGTAGTAATCGCAGGCATAGCGGGAGCACAGATACGCAGTATTTT
TRBJ2-2 | TRBV2 | TRBD2 | . | CASSAATSGGLWGTGELFF | TGTGCCAGCAGCGCTGCGACTAGCGGGGGCCTATGGGGCACCGGGGAGCTGTTTTTT
TRBJ2-5 | TRBV5-1 | . | . | CASSPGVQGRGETQYF | TGCGCCAGCAGCCCGGGGGTACAGGGGCGCGGTGAGACCCAGTACTTC
TRBJ2-4 | TRBV6-1 | TRBD2 | . | CASSERLAGAQYF | TGTGCCAGCAGTGAACGGCTAGCGGGAGCTCAGTACTTC
TRBJ2-3 | TRBV6-1 | TRBD2 | few | CASSEGSGGADTQYF | TGTGCCAGCAGTGAAGGTAGCGGGGGGGCAGATACGCAGTATTTT
TRBJ2-5 | TRBV6-1 | . | . | CASNTGLKETQYF | TGTGCCAGCAATACAGGACTCAAAGAGACCCAGTACTTC
TRBJ1-4 | TRBV18 | . | . | CASSPREKNEKLFF | TGTGCCAGCTCACCTAGGGAGAAGAATGAAAAACTGTTTTTT
TRBJ2-1 | TRBV5-1 | . | . | CASSLRPPDEQFF | TGCGCCAGCAGCTTACGGCCCCCCGATGAGCAGTTCTTC